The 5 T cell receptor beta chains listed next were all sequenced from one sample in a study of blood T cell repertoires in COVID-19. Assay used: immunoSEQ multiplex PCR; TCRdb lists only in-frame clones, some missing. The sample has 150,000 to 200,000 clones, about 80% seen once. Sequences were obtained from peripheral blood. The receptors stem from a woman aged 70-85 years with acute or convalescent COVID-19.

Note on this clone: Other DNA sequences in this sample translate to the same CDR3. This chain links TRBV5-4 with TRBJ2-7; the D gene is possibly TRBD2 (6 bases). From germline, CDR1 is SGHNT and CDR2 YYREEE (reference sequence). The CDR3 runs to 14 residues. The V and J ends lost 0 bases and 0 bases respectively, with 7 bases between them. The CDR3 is CASSLGRGSYEQYF. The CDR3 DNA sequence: TGTGCCAGCAGCTTGGGGCGGGGCTCCTACGAGCAGTACTTC.

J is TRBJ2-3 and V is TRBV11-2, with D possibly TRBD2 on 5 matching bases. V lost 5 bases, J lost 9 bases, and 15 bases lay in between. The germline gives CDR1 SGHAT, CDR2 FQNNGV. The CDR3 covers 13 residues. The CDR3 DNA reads TGTGCCAGCAGCCTGGAGCGCACGGGGACGCAGTATTTT. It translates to CASSLERTGTQYF. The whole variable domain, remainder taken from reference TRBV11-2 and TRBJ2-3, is EAGVAQSPRYKIIEKRQSVAFWCNPISGHATLYWYQQILGQGPKLLIQFQNNGVVDDSQLPKDRFSAERLKGVDSTLKIQPAKLEDSAVYLCASSLERTGTQYFGPGTRLTVL.

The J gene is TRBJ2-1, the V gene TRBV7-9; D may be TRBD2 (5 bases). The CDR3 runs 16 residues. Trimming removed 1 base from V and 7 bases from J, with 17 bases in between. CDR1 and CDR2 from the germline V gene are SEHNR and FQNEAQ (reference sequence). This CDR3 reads CASSLVLWLEGNEQFF. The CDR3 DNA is TGTGCCAGCAGCTTAGTCTTGTGGTTAGAGGGTAATGAGCAGTTCTTC.

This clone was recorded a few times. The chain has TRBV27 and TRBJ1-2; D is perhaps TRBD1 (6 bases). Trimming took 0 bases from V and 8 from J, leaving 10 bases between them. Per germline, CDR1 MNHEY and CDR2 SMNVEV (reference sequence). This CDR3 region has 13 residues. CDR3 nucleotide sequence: TGTGCCAGCAGTTTATCCAGGGGTCAAGGCTACACCTTC. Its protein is CASSLSRGQGYTF.

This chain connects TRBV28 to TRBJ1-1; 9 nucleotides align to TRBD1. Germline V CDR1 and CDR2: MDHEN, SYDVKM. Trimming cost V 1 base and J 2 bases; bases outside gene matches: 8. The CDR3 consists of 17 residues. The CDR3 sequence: CASSLYRGQALNTEAFF. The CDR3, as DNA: TGTGCCAGCAGTTTATACAGGGGGCAGGCGTTAAACACTGAAGCTTTCTTT.